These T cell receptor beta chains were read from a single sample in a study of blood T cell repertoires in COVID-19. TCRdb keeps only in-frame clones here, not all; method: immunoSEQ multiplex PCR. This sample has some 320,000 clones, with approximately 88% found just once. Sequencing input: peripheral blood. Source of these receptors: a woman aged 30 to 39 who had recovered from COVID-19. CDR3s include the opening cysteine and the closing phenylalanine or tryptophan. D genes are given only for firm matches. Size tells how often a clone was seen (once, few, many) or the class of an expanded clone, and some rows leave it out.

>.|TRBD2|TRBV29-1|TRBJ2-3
TGCAGCACCCTAGCGGGGGGGTCCACAGATACGCAGTATTTT
CSTLAGGSTDTQYF
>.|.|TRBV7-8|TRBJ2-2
TGTGCCAGCAGCGTAGCTCCCTTGGGAGTAGCCGGGGAGCTGTTTTTT
CASSVAPLGVAGELFF
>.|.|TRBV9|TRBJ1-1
TGTGCCAGCAGCGGGAGACAGACTAACACTGAAGCTTTCTTT
CASSGRQTNTEAFF
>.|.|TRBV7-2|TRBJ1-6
TGTGCCAGCAGCTTAGGTGGAGGGGTTAATTCACCCCTCCACTTT
CASSLGGGVNSPLHF
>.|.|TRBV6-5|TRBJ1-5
TGTGCCAGCAGTTACTCGCCCAGTAGCAATCAGCCCCAGCATTTT
CASSYSPSSNQPQHF
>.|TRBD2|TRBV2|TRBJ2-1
TGTGCCAGCAGTGCCGGGCGGGGGGGGACGAATGAGCAGTTCTTC
CASSAGRGGTNEQFF
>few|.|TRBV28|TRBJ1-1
TGTGCCAGCAGTTCCAACTCGAACACTGAAGCTTTCTTT
CASSSNSNTEAFF
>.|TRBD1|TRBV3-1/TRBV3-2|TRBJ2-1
TGTGCCAGCAGCCCCGGGACAGGGTCATTTAAGTTCTTC
CASSPGTGSFKFF
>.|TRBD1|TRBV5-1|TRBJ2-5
TGCGCCAGTAAGGACAGGGTAGGAGGGGAGACCCAGTACTTC
CASKDRVGGETQYF
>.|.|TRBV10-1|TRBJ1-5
TGCGCCAGCAGCACCTCCGACAGGATCTACAATCAGCCCCAGCATTTT
CASSTSDRIYNQPQHF
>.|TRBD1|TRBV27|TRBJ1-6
TGTGCCAGCAGTTTTCAGGGGGCCAATTCACCCCTCCACTTT
CASSFQGANSPLHF
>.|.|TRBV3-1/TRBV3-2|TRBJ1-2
TGTGCCAGCAGCCCCCTGGGACTTTCACCTGGCTACACCTTC
CASSPLGLSPGYTF
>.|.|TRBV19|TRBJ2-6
TGTGCCAGTCGTTCAGGGACAACGACCAACGTCCTGACTTTC
CASRSGTTTNVLTF
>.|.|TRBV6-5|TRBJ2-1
TGTGCCAGCAGTTACCGTAGGGGGGGAGCCTACAATGAGCAGTTCTTC
CASSYRRGGAYNEQFF
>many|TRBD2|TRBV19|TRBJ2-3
TGTGCCAGTAGTAAGGGACTAGCGGGAGCTCCAAACACAGATACGCAGTATTTT
CASSKGLAGAPNTDTQYF
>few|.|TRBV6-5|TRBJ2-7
TGTGCCAGCAGCCACCGGGACTTTTCATACGAGCAGTACTTC
CASSHRDFSYEQYF
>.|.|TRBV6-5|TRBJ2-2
TGTGCCAGCCAGGATTCGAACACCGGGGAGCTGTTTTTT
CASQDSNTGELFF
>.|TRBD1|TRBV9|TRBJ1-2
TGTGCCAGCAGCGTAACAGGGGCCCCCGCTGACTATGGCTACACCTTC
CASSVTGAPADYGYTF
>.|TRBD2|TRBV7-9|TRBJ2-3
TGTGCCAGCAGCTTAGCGCCCACCAGCGGGGGCACAGATACGCAGTATTTT
CASSLAPTSGGTDTQYF
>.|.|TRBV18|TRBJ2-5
TGTGCCAGCTCACCTCTCCCCCAAGAGACCCAGTACTTC
CASSPLPQETQYF
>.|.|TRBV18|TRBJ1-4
TGTGCCAGCTCACCAACCATTACATCAACTAATGAAAAACTGTTTTTT
CASSPTITSTNEKLFF
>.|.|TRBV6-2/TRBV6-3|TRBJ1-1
TGTGCCAGCAGTTACGGCTTCATGAACACTGAAGCTTTCTTT
CASSYGFMNTEAFF
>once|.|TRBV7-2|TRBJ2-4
TGTGCCAGCTCGGGACTCGCAAATAAAAACATTCAGTACTTC
CASSGLANKNIQYF
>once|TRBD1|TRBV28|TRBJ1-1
TGTGCCAGCAGTTTGACAGGGGGTTACGGAGCTTTCTTT
CASSLTGGYGAFF
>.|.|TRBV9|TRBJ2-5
TGTGCCAGCAGCGTAGACCCGGGGAACACCCAGACCCAGTACTTC
CASSVDPGNTQTQYF
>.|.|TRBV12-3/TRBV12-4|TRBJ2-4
TGTGCCAGCAACTTTGACCTCGGGGACATTCAGTACTTC
CASNFDLGDIQYF
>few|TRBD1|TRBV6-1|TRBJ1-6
TGTGCCAGCAGTGAACTGGACAGGAATTCACCCCTCCACTTT
CASSELDRNSPLHF
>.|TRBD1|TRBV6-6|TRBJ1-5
TGTGCCAGCAGCACTCGGACAGGGGCCTTTCATCAGCCCCAGCATTTT
CASSTRTGAFHQPQHF
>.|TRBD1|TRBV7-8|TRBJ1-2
TGTGCCAGCAGCTTTGCCGGGACAGGGTACTATGGCTACACCTTC
CASSFAGTGYYGYTF
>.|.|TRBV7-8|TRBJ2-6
TGTGCCAGCACCCGCGGGACTGGGGCCAACGTCCTGACTTTC
CASTRGTGANVLTF
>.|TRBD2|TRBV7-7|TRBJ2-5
TGTGCCAGCAGCTTAGCTCTAGCGGGGGGGCCCGGAGAGACCCAGTACTTC
CASSLALAGGPGETQYF
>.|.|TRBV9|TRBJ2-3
TGTGCCAGCAGCCCAAGCACAGATACGCAGTATTTT
CASSPSTDTQYF
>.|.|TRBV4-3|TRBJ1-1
TGCGCCAGCAGCCAATACCCATGGGGCTTGGGCACTGAAGCTTTCTTT
CASSQYPWGLGTEAFF
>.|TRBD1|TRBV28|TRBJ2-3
TGTGCCAGCAGTTCGGAACAGACAGGGTCTAGCACAGATACGCAGTATTTT
CASSSEQTGSSTDTQYF
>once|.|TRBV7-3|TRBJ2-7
TGTGCCAGCAGCTTAACGACTCGGGCAGGGCTTTCCTACGAGCAGTACTTC
CASSLTTRAGLSYEQYF
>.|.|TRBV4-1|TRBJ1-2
TGCGCCAGCAGCCAAGATTATGCCAAGGCAGGCTATGGCTACACCTTC
CASSQDYAKAGYGYTF
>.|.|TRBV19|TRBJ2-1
TGTGCCAGTAGTGCTGACAGAGCCTCCTACAATGAGCAGTTCTTC
CASSADRASYNEQFF